A single sample is the source of the 16 T cell receptor beta chains below, sequenced in a study of shared clonotypes between healthy human individuals. TCRdb's copy holds only in-frame clones and misses some; the assay was immunoSEQ multiplex PCR. The sample yields hundreds of thousands of clones, roughly 79% seen once. Input material: PBMCs. The receptors derive from a middle-aged woman in good health. Some clones in this sample may be carry-over from other donors' samples.

The chain combines TRBV6-5 with TRBJ2-3, with D perhaps TRBD2 (5 bases). CDR1 and CDR2 (germline): MNHEY, SVGAGI. The CDR3 loop spans 14 amino acids. V was clipped by 5 bases and J by 5 bases, with 14 bases between them. The CDR3 is CASSHRLRIDTQYF. The DNA of the CDR3 is TGTGCCAGCAGTCATAGACTACGAATAGATACGCAGTATTTT.

DNA for the CDR3: TGTGCCAGCAGCAAAGACAGCACAGATACGCAGTATTTT. Translating gives CASSKDSTDTQYF. The gene calls are TRBV7-9 and TRBJ2-3; no firm D call. V dropped 5 bases and J dropped 0 bases, with 6 bases sitting between them. From germline, CDR1 is SEHNR and CDR2 FQNEAQ (reference sequence). There are 13 residues in the CDR3.

The genes are TRBV29-1 and TRBJ2-4, with D possibly matching TRBD1 (5 bases). V lost 7 bases to trimming and J lost 0 bases, with 19 bases between them. CDR1 SQVTM and CDR2 ANQGSEA come from the germline V gene. The CDR3 length is 16 residues. The CDR3 loop reads CSAHGGALGAKNIQYF. The CDR3 DNA is TGCAGCGCCCACGGTGGGGCATTGGGAGCCAAAAACATTCAGTACTTC.

The chain couples TRBV29-1 to TRBJ2-1, with a tentative D call TRBD1 (6 bases). V lost 2 bases, J lost 8 bases, and 10 bases lay in between. Germline lookup yields CDR1 SQVTM and CDR2 ANQGSEA. The CDR3 runs to 12 residues. The chain's CDR3 is CSVETDSYEQFF. CDR3 nucleotides: TGCAGCGTTGAAACGGACAGCTATGAGCAGTTCTTC.

The rearrangement links TRBV28 to TRBJ1-3; D gene uncertain. CDR1 is MDHEN, CDR2 SYDVKM, per germline. Trimming shortened V by 5 bases and J by 4 bases, and 12 bases separated the two germline ends. CDR3 length: 14 amino acids. This chain's CDR3 is CASSPTWSGNTIYF. In DNA form, the CDR3 reads TGTGCCAGCAGTCCTACCTGGTCAGGAAACACCATATATTTT.

With regard to this clone: A single base separates this from a much larger clone, so it may be a read error. The rearrangement joins TRBV11-2 to TRBJ2-7; a possible D gene is TRBD1 (6 bases). CDR1 SGHAT and CDR2 FQNNGV come from the germline V gene. CDR3 length equals 14 residues. The CDR3 sequence is CVSRSQGSSYEQYF. As DNA, the CDR3 is TGTGTCAGCAGGTCACAGGGTTCGTCCTACGAGCAGTACTTC. Together with reference TRBV11-2 and TRBJ2-7, the CDR3 gives the full variable domain: EAGVAQSPRYKIIEKRQSVAFWCNPISGHATLYWYQQILGQGPKLLIQFQNNGVVDDSQLPKDRFSAERLKGVDSTLKIQPAKLEDSAVYLCVSRSQGSSYEQYFGPGTRLTVT.

The CDR3 reads CASSRRATYNEQFF. In DNA form, the CDR3 reads TGTGCCAGCTCACGCAGAGCAACCTACAATGAGCAGTTCTTC. The V gene is TRBV18, the J gene TRBJ2-1; D ambiguous. This CDR3 region has 14 residues. Germline V CDR1 and CDR2: KGHSH, LQKENI. Trimming shortened V by 4 bases and J by 2 bases, and 9 bases separated the two germline ends. Full variable domain (outside the CDR3, taken from reference TRBV18 and TRBJ2-1): NAGVMQNPRHLVRRRGQEARLRCSPMKGHSHVYWYRQLPEEGLKFMVYLQKENIIDESGMPKERFSAEFPKEGPSILRIQQVVRGDSAAYFCASSRRATYNEQFFGPGTRLTVL.

V and J are TRBV10-2 and TRBJ2-2; D is possibly TRBD2 (6 bases). V lost 8 bases and J 3 bases, leaving 10 bases between the germline ends. CDR3 length: 13 amino acids. CDR1 is WSHSY, CDR2 SAAADI, per germline. CDR3 sequence reads: CASGKRDTGELFF. DNA of the CDR3: TGCGCCAGCGGAAAGCGGGACACCGGGGAGCTGTTTTTT.

On this clone: Other nucleotide sequences in the sample specify the same CDR3. The rearrangement uses TRBV5-1 and TRBJ2-7; TRBD1 is a possible D gene (6 bases). Trimming left V 5 bases short and J 4 bases short, with 13 bases between. The CDR3 runs 13 residues. CDR1 and CDR2 from the germline V gene are SGHRS and YFSETQ. The CDR3 is CASRVGGAYEQYF. CDR3 nucleotides: TGCGCCAGCAGGGTTGGGGGCGCGTACGAGCAGTACTTC.

In the case of this clone: The conserved closing phenylalanine or tryptophan is absent in this CDR3, likely reflecting a read error. This chain uses TRBV7-3 with TRBJ2-2; TRBD2 matches 8 bases. The germline CDR1 and CDR2 sequences are SGHTA and FQGTGA. The CDR3 spans 15 residues. The V segment lost 6 bases and the J segment 3 bases; nucleotides outside the gene matches: 6. The CDR3 loop is CASSQSGRDTGELFS. The CDR3 nucleotides read TGTGCCAGCAGTCAAAGCGGGAGAGACACCGGGGAGCTGTTTTCT.

V gene TRBV7-2 combines with J gene TRBJ1-2; 9 bases fit TRBD1. Losses at the gene ends were 2 bases for V and 5 bases for J; bases not matched to a gene: 6. Germline V gives CDR1 SGHTA, CDR2 FQGNSA. This CDR3 spans 15 amino acids. Here the CDR3 DNA reads TGTGCCAGCAGCTTATCGGGACAGGGAACATATGGCTACACCTTC. This codes for CASSLSGQGTYGYTF.

The chain couples TRBV11-2 to TRBJ2-1; unclear D gene. Trimming shortened V by 2 bases and J by 2 bases, and 10 bases separated the two germline ends. Per the germline V gene, CDR1 is SGHAT and CDR2 is FQNNGV. The CDR3 has 15 residues. CDR3 bases: TGTGCCAGCAGCTTAATTAGGACGGCCTACAATGAGCAGTTCTTC. Protein: CASSLIRTAYNEQFF.

J is TRBJ2-1 and V is TRBV19; 13 bases map to TRBD2. From germline, CDR1 is LNHDA and CDR2 SQIVND (reference sequence). V shed 7 bases, J shed 0 bases, and the junction held 3 bases outside the gene matches. This CDR3 has 16 amino acids. The DNA for the CDR3 is TGTGCCAGTACCCGGACTAGCGGGGGCTCCTACAATGAGCAGTTCTTC. It yields the protein CASTRTSGGSYNEQFF. Full variable domain (outside the CDR3, taken from reference TRBV19 and TRBJ2-1): DGGITQSPKYLFRKEGQNVTLSCEQNLNHDAMYWYRQDPGQGLRLIYYSQIVNDFQKGDIAEGYSVSREKKESFPLTVTSAQKNPTAFYLCASTRTSGGSYNEQFFGPGTRLTVL.

The gene calls are TRBV25-1 and TRBJ2-2; 9 bases map to TRBD1. The CDR3 is 15 residues long. Germline CDR1 and CDR2: MGHDK and SYGVNS. Losses at the gene ends were 6 bases for V and 5 bases for J; bases not matched to a gene: 7. Here the CDR3 reads CASRVTGTGTGELFF. CDR3 sequence (DNA): TGTGCCAGCAGGGTTACCGGGACAGGGACCGGGGAGCTGTTTTTT.

The genes are TRBV5-1 and TRBJ2-1; 12 bases agree with TRBD2. CDR3 size: 16 residues. From germline, CDR1 is SGHRS and CDR2 YFSETQ. J gave up 0 bases and V 5 bases, and 3 bases lay outside the gene matches. DNA for the CDR3: TGCGCCAGCAGGCAGACTAGCGGGAGCTCCTACAATGAGCAGTTCTTC. This translates into CASRQTSGSSYNEQFF. The variable domain in full, with the rest retrieved from reference TRBV5-1 and TRBJ2-1, is KAGVTQTPRYLIKTRGQQVTLSCSPISGHRSVSWYQQTPGQGLQFLFEYFSETQRNKGNFPGRFSGRQFSNSRSEMNVSTLELGDSALYLCASRQTSGSSYNEQFFGPGTRLTVL.

V is TRBV28 and J is TRBJ2-7; 8 bases match TRBD1. The ends lost 4 bases at V and 3 bases at J; junction bases unmatched: 8. The CDR3 totals 15 residues. Germline V gene sequence: CDR1 MDHEN, CDR2 SYDVKM. CDR3 coding DNA: TGTGCCAGCAGTTCGACAGGGGAAGGGATCTACGAGCAGTACTTC. Protein sequence: CASSSTGEGIYEQYF.